This TCR beta chain is drawn from a study of CD8 T cells in Susac syndrome. Roughly 0.45 to 1 ug RNA was reverse transcribed with random hexamers. The CDR3 of TCR beta was amplified by immunoSEQ multiplex PCR across 54 Vbeta and 13 Jbeta. TCRdb independently ran MiXCR on the immunoSEQ multiplex PCR reads; one entry per CDR3 protein. This sample has 300,000 or so distinct CDR3 sequences, with under 95% found just once. Multiple sclerosis controls were treatment-naive patients with stable or active relapsing-remitting disease. The CDR3 is 17 residues long. Deletions cut 4 bases from V and 4 bases from J, with 20 bases between. CDR1 is SSHAT, CDR2 FNYEAQ, per germline (reference sequence).

This receptor was obtained from a human donor with multiple sclerosis. Sequenced input: CD4+ T cells from PBMCs. The chain recombines TRBV7-7 with TRBJ2-1, with D tentatively TRBD2 (6 bases). CDR3 DNA sequence: TGTGCCAGCAGCTCGGGACTGTCTAGTGTTGGGTACAATGAGCAGTTCTTC. Its protein product is CASSSGLSSVGYNEQFF.